This T cell receptor beta chain was obtained from a study of post-analysis software for immune sequencing data. Study results and limitations: Controls had lower frequencies than patients of four or five TRBV segments, which included TRBV5-6, TRBV5-1 and TRBV20-1. Samples prepared in the same batch strongly co-clustered by F measure.

Tagging with unique molecular identifiers was a feature of the TCR beta cDNA libraries. TCRdb ran MiXCR on the PCR reads and lists one entry per CDR3 protein. The sample shows a few hundred thousand distinct CDR3 sequences, approximately 45% of them seen only once. This clonotype was detected only a few times. Its antigen is currently unknown. Germline V lookup: CDR1 DFQATT, CDR2 SNEGSKA (reference sequence). The CDR3 loop spans 13 amino acids. The source material was blood. The chain uses TRBV20-1 and TRBJ2-5; 9 bases match TRBD2. The J call may be wrong; the DNA end is better matched by TRBJ2-7. The TCR was taken from a girl under 18 with multiple sclerosis. CDR3 DNA: TGCAGTGCTGGACTAGCGAGGGACTACGAGCAGTACTTC. Translation: CSAGLARDYEQYF.